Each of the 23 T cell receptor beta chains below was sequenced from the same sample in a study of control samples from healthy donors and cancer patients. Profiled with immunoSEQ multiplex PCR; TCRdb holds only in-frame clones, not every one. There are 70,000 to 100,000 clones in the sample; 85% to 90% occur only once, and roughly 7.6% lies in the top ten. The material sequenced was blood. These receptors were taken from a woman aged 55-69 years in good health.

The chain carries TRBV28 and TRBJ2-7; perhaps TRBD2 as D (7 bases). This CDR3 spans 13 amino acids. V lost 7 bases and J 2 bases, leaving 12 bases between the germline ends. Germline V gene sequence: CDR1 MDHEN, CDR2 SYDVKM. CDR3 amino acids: CASTAGATYEQYF. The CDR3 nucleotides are TGTGCCAGCACGGCGGGGGCGACCTACGAGCAGTACTTC.

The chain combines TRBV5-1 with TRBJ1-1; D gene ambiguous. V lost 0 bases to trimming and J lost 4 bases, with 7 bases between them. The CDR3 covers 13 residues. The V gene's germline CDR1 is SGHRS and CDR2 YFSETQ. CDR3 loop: CASSLGSSTEAFF. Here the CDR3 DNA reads TGCGCCAGCAGCTTGGGATCAAGCACTGAAGCTTTCTTT.

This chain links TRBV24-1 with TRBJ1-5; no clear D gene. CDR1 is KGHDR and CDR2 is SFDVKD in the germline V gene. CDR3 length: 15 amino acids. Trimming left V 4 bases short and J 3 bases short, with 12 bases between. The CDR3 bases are TGTGCCACCAGTGACGATCGGGTTTTCAATCAGCCCCAGCATTTT. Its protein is CATSDDRVFNQPQHF.

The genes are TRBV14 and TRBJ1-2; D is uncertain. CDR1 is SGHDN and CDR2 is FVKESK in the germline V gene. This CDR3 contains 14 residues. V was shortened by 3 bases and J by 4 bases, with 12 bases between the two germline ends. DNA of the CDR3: TGTGCCAGCAGCCAGGGGTTCCGGGGCTATGGCTACACCTTC. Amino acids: CASSQGFRGYGYTF. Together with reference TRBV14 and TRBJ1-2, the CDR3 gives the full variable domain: EAGVTQFPSHSVIEKGQTVTLRCDPISGHDNLYWYRRVMGKEIKFLLHFVKESKQDESGMPNNRFLAERTGGTYSTLKVQPAELEDSGVYFCASSQGFRGYGYTFGSGTRLTVV.

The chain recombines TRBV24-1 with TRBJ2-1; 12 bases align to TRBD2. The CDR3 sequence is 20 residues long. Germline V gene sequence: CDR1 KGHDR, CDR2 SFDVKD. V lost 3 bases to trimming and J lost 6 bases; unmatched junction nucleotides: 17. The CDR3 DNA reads TGTGCCACCAGTGATGCAAGACAGGGGCTACTAGCGGGAGGACCCAATGAGCAGTTCTTC. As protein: CATSDARQGLLAGGPNEQFF.

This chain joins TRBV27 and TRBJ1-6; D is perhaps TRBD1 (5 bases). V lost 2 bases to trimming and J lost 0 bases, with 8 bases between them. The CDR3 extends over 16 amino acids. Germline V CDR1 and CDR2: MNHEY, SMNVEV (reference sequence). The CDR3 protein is CASSLDGASYNSPLHF. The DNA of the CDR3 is TGTGCCAGCAGTTTAGACGGGGCCTCCTATAATTCACCCCTCCACTTT.

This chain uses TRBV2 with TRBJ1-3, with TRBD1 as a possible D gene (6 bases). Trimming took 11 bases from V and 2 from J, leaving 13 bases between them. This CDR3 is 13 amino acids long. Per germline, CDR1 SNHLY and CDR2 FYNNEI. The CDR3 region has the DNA TGTGCCGCACGGGGGGCGGCTGGAAACACCATATATTTT. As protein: CAARGAAGNTIYF.

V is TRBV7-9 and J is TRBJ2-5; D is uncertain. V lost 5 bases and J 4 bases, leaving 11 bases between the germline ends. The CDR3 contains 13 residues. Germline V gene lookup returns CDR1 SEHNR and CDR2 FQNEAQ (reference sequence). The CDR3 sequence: CASSQTGPETQYF. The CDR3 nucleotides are TGTGCCAGCAGCCAAACGGGCCCAGAGACCCAGTACTTC. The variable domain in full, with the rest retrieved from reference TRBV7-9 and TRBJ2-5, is DTGVSQNPRHKITKRGQNVTFRCDPISEHNRLYWYRQTLGQGPEFLTYFQNEAQLEKSRLLSDRFSAERPKGSFSTLEIQRTEQGDSAMYLCASSQTGPETQYFGPGTRLLVL.

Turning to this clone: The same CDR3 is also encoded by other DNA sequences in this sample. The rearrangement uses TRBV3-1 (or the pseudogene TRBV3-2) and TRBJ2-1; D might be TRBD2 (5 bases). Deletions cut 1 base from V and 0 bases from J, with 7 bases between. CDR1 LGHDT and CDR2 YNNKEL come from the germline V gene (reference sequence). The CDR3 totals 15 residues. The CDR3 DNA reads TGTGCCAGCAGCCAAGGTGGGAGCTCCTACAATGAGCAGTTCTTC. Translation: CASSQGGSSYNEQFF.

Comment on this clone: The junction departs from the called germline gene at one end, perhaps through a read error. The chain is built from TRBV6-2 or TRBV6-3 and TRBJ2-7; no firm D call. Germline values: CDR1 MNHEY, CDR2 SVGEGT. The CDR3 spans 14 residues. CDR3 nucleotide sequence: TGTGCCAGCAGTAACTCGGGTCTCTCCTACGAGCAGTACTTC. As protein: CASSNSGLSYEQYF.

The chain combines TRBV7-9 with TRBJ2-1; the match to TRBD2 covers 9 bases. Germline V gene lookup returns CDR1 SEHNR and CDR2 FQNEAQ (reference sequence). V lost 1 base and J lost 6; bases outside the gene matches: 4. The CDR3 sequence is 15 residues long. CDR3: CASSLGVSGSNEQFF. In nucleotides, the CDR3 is TGTGCCAGCAGCTTAGGGGTTAGCGGGAGCAATGAGCAGTTCTTC. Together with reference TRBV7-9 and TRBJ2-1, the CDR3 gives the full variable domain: DTGVSQNPRHKITKRGQNVTFRCDPISEHNRLYWYRQTLGQGPEFLTYFQNEAQLEKSRLLSDRFSAERPKGSFSTLEIQRTEQGDSAMYLCASSLGVSGSNEQFFGPGTRLTVL.

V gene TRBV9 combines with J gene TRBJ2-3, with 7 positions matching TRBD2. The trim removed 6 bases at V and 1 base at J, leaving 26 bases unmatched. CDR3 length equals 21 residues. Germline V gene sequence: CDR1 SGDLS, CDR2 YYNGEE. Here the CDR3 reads CASTKWGSGASIGAGTDTQYF. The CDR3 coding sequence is TGTGCCAGCACCAAGTGGGGCAGCGGGGCATCTATAGGGGCGGGCACAGATACGCAGTATTTT.

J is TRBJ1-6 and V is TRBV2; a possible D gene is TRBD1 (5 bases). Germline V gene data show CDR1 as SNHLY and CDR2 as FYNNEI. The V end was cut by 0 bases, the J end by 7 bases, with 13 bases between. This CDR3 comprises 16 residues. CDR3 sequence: CASSEAAGLGNSPLHF. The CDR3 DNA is TGTGCCAGCAGTGAAGCCGCGGGGCTTGGCAATTCACCCCTCCACTTT.

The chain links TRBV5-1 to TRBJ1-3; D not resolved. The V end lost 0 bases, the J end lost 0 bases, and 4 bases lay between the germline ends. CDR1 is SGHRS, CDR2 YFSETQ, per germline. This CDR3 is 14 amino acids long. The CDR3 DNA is TGCGCCAGCAGCTTGGAACTCTCTGGAAACACCATATATTTT. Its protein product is CASSLELSGNTIYF.

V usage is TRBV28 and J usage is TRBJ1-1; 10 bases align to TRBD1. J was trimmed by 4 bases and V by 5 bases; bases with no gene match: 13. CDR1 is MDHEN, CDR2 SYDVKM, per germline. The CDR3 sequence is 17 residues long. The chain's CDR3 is CASSTQPGQGRGTEAFF. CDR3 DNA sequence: TGTGCCAGCAGTACCCAACCGGGACAGGGGAGGGGCACTGAAGCTTTCTTT.

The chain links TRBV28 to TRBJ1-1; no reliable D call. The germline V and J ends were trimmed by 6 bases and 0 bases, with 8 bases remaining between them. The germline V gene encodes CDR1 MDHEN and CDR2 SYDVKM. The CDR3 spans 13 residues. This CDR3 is CASRMTVNTEAFF. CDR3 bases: TGTGCCAGCAGGATGACGGTGAACACTGAAGCTTTCTTT. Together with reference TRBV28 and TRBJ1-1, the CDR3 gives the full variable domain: DVKVTQSSRYLVKRTGEKVFLECVQDMDHENMFWYRQDPGLGLRLIYFSYDVKMKEKGDIPEGYSVSREKKERFSLILESASTNQTSMYLCASRMTVNTEAFFGQGTRLTVV.

DNA of the CDR3: TGTGCCAGCAGCAAATACAGGGGGCTAGGGGCCAACGTCCTGACTTTC. Its translation: CASSKYRGLGANVLTF. V usage is TRBV21-1 and J usage is TRBJ2-6; the D segment call TRBD1 is taken from the table without a DNA check. TRBV21-1 is designated a pseudogene. This CDR3 has 16 amino acids.

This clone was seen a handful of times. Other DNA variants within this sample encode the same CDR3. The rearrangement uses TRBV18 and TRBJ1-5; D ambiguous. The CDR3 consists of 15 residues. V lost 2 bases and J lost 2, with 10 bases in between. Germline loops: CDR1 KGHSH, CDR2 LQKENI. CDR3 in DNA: TGTGCCAGCTCACCAGGGCGGGGAGGCAATCAGCCCCAGCATTTT. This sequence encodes CASSPGRGGNQPQHF.

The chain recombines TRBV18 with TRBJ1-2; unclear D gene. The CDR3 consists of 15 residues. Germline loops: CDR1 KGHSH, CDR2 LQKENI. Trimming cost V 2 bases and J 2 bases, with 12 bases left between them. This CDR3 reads CASSPSPDGNYGYTF. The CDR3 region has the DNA TGTGCCAGCTCACCAAGCCCCGACGGGAACTATGGCTACACCTTC.

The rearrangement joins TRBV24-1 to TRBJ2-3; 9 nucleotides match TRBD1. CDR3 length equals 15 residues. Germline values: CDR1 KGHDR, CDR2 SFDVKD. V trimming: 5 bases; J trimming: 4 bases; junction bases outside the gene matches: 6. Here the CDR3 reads CATSGPGQGPDTQYF. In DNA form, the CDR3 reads TGTGCCACCAGTGGCCCTGGACAGGGGCCAGATACGCAGTATTTT.

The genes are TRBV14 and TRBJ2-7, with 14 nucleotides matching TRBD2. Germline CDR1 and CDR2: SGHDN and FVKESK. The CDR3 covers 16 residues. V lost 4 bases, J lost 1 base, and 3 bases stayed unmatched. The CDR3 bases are TGTGCCAGCAGCCCATGGACTAGCGGGAGGTCCTACGAGCAGTACTTC. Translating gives CASSPWTSGRSYEQYF.

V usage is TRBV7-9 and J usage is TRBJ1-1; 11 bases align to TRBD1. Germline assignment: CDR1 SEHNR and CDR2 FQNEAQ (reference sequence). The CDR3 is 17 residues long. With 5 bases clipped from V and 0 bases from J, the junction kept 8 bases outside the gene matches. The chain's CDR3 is CASSSRDRGVMNTEAFF. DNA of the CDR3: TGTGCCAGCAGCAGTCGGGACAGGGGGGTTATGAACACTGAAGCTTTCTTT.

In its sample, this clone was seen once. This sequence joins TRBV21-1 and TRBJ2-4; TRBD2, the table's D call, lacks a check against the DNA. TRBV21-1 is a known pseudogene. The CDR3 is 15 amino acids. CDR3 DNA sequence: TGTGCCAGCAGCAAAGCGCAGCGAGGCAAAAACATTCAGTACTTC. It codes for CASSKAQRGKNIQYF.